The text below deals with one T cell receptor (beta chain). Its antigen is as yet unknown. Germline V gene sequence: CDR1 MNHNS, CDR2 SASEGT. CDR3 length: 15 residues. Trimming removed 6 bases at V and 1 base at J, with 14 bases between. This sample stems from a study of Tregs in tolerant kidney transplant recipients. Repertoires were generated with immunoSEQ multiplex PCR, while TCRdb's copy carries only in-frame clones and drops some. Of a few thousand clones in the sample, around two fifths are singletons; the top ten hold roughly 7%. The V gene is TRBV6-1, the J gene TRBJ2-3; tentatively, D is TRBD2 (7 bases). This clonotype was sampled from a human donor in good health. Material for sequencing was Tregs from blood grown in culture. CDR3 DNA: TGTGCCAGCAGGAGATGGGGGGGCCGCACAGATACGCAGTATTTT. Translated, it gives CASRRWGGRTDTQYF.